The rows below give T cell receptor beta chains drawn from one sample of a study of shared clonotypes between healthy human individuals. Some clones are missing from TCRdb's copy, which holds only in-frame ones; the method was immunoSEQ multiplex PCR. Counted here are around 2,000,000 clones, over 85% occurring once; the ten biggest clones make up under 1.5%. Sequencing was done on a sample of naive CD8+ T cells sorted from blood. Every receptor here comes from a man aged 18 to 29 in good health. Each CDR3 is given with its conserved first and last residue. A D gene is named only where the DNA matches it firmly. Clone size is stated in some rows and not others, as once, few, many or a class when expanded.

NA,TRBV30,NA,TRBJ2-2,TGTGCCTGGAGTCTGGGGTTTCCCGGGGAGCTGTTTTTT,CAWSLGFPGELFF
NA,TRBV11-2,NA,TRBJ2-3,TGTGCCAGCAGCCCCAAATGGGGGGAAGGCACAGATACGCAGTATTTT,CASSPKWGEGTDTQYF
NA,TRBV27,NA,TRBJ2-1,TGTGCCAGCAGTTTAACCTACAATGAGCAGTTCTTC,CASSLTYNEQFF
NA,TRBV5-4,TRBD2,TRBJ2-7,TGTGCCAGCAGCTTTTTTAGCGGGAGCCACGAGCAGTACTTC,CASSFFSGSHEQYF
NA,TRBV7-2,TRBD1,TRBJ2-7,TGTGCCAGCAGCTCCTGGGGACAGGGCTCCTACGAGCAGTACTTC,CASSSWGQGSYEQYF
NA,TRBV27,NA,TRBJ2-2,TGTGCCAGCAGTTTGGCACCAACTAGCACCGGGGAGCTGTTTTTT,CASSLAPTSTGELFF
once,TRBV7-9,NA,TRBJ1-5,TGTGCCAGCAGCTTAGCCGAGGACGTTGGCAATCAGCCCCAGCATTTT,CASSLAEDVGNQPQHF
NA,TRBV5-6,NA,TRBJ2-7,TGTGCCAGCAGTTCTTTTGCAGGAGCGCCTGACGAGCAGTACTTC,CASSSFAGAPDEQYF
NA,TRBV2,TRBD2,TRBJ2-3,TGTGCCAGCACGCTCTCGCCTAGCGGTTATAGCACAGATACGCAGTATTTT,CASTLSPSGYSTDTQYF
once,TRBV15,NA,TRBJ2-3,TGTGCCACCAGCAGAGATACCTCAGATACGCAGTATTTT,CATSRDTSDTQYF
NA,TRBV7-6,TRBD1,TRBJ2-1,TGTGCCAGCAGCAAAACAGGGGTACTATCCTACAATGAGCAGTTCTTC,CASSKTGVLSYNEQFF
NA,TRBV6-5,NA,TRBJ1-1,TGTGCCAGCAGAACACCGGGACGGGAGAACACTGAAGCTTTCTTT,CASRTPGRENTEAFF
NA,TRBV27,NA,TRBJ1-1,TGTGCCAGCAGTTTAAGCCCCCCCCAGCAAGGGATCACTGAAGCTTTCTTT,CASSLSPPQQGITEAFF
NA,TRBV5-4,TRBD2,TRBJ2-5,TGTGCCAGCAACCAGGGAGGGGTAGAGACCCAGTACTTC,CASNQGGVETQYF
NA,TRBV25-1,NA,TRBJ2-2,TGTGCCAGCAGTGACAATCCCGTAGGAGGTTCCACCGGGGAGCTGTTTTTT,CASSDNPVGGSTGELFF
NA,TRBV6-1,TRBD1,TRBJ2-7,TGTGCCAGCAGTGAGTTGGGACAGGGTCCTTACGAGCAGTACTTC,CASSELGQGPYEQYF
NA,TRBV27,NA,TRBJ1-6,TGTGCCAGCAGCGTTATCCTTGTCGGGGGGCCAGGAAACTCACCCCTCCACTTT,CASSVILVGGPGNSPLHF
NA,TRBV7-6,TRBD1,TRBJ2-5,TGTGCCAGCAGCGCGCACAGGGGTATCCAAGAGACCCAGTACTTC,CASSAHRGIQETQYF
NA,TRBV5-1,TRBD1,TRBJ2-5,TGCGCCAGCAGCTGGGGACAGGGGGCAGAGGAGACCCAGTACTTC,CASSWGQGAEETQYF
NA,TRBV10-1,NA,TRBJ2-7,TGCGCCACGATAGCGACGGCAGGGAATCCCTACGAGCAGTACTTC,CATIATAGNPYEQYF
NA,TRBV19,TRBD1,TRBJ1-4,TGTGCCAGTAGTACCGGGACAGGGGTTGAAAAACTGTTTTTT,CASSTGTGVEKLFF
NA,TRBV28,NA,TRBJ2-7,TGTGCCAGCAGTTTTGGGGTAAGCTCCTACGAGCAGTACTTC,CASSFGVSSYEQYF
NA,TRBV19,TRBD1,TRBJ1-4,TGTGCCAGTAGTATCTTCATCAGGGGGGAGAATGAAAAACTGTTTTTT,CASSIFIRGENEKLFF
NA,TRBV6-1,TRBD2,TRBJ2-7,TGTGCCGCCGGAAGCGGGGGGGCCTACGAGCAGTACTTC,CAAGSGGAYEQYF
NA,TRBV27,NA,TRBJ2-2,TGTGCCAGCAGTTCCTTGGGTGGGATTGGCGGGGAGCTGTTTTTT,CASSSLGGIGGELFF
NA,TRBV11-2,NA,TRBJ1-2,TGTGCCAGCAGCGGTTCTTCAAGCAGAAAGACCTATGGCTACACCTTC,CASSGSSSRKTYGYTF
NA,TRBV7-9,TRBD1,TRBJ2-7,TGTGCCAGCAGCTTAGTAGTGGGACAGGGGGTTGATGAGCAGTACTTC,CASSLVVGQGVDEQYF
few,TRBV4-1,NA,TRBJ1-6,TGCGCCAGCAGCCAAGAAGAGGGTATGGGTTCACCCCTCCACTTT,CASSQEEGMGSPLHF
NA,TRBV28,NA,TRBJ1-3,TGTGCCAGCAGTTTATTAGGGACTGCTGGAAACACCATATATTTT,CASSLLGTAGNTIYF
NA,TRBV30,NA,TRBJ1-2,TGTGCCTGGAGTCTGACAGAAACCTATGGCTACACCTTC,CAWSLTETYGYTF
NA,TRBV27,TRBD1,TRBJ2-2,TGTGCCAGCAGTCTCGTAGGGACAGGGGGAACCGGGGAGCTGTTTTTT,CASSLVGTGGTGELFF
NA,TRBV7-3,TRBD1,TRBJ2-6,TGTGCCAGCAGTTCAATGACAGGGACTGGGGCCAACGTCCTGACTTTC,CASSSMTGTGANVLTF
NA,TRBV6-5,TRBD2,TRBJ2-7,TGTGCCAGCAGTCCCGCCGGGGGGGCAGACTACGAGCAGTACTTC,CASSPAGGADYEQYF
NA,TRBV7-2,NA,TRBJ2-1,TGTGCCAGCAGCATGGGACCAAGCTCCTACAATGAGCAGTTCTTC,CASSMGPSSYNEQFF
NA,TRBV7-2,TRBD1,TRBJ1-1,TGTGCCAGCAGCTTAAACACAGGGGACACTGAAGCTTTCTTT,CASSLNTGDTEAFF
NA,TRBV18,TRBD2,TRBJ2-3,TGTGCCAGCTCACCAAGCGGGGGAGAAACAGATACGCAGTATTTT,CASSPSGGETDTQYF
NA,TRBV7-6,TRBD1,TRBJ1-1,TGTGCCAGCAGCTACAACAGGGGGGAGGGCACTGAAGCTTTCTTT,CASSYNRGEGTEAFF
NA,TRBV6-6,NA,TRBJ2-2,TGTGCCAGCAGTTCAGACACCGGGGAGCTGTTTTTT,CASSSDTGELFF
NA,TRBV27,NA,TRBJ2-7,TGTGCCAGCAGTTTAGGAGGAGCGGAGCAGTACTTC,CASSLGGAEQYF
NA,TRBV27,NA,TRBJ1-2,TGTGCCAGCAGTACCACAGGGAAAGACTATGGCTACACCTTC,CASSTTGKDYGYTF
NA,TRBV2,TRBD1,TRBJ2-7,TGTGCCAGCAGGACGGGACAGGGTAGCGACGAGCAGTACTTC,CASRTGQGSDEQYF
NA,TRBV4-1,TRBD2,TRBJ2-1,TGCGCCAGCGAAGGGACTAGCAATGAGCAGTTCTTC,CASEGTSNEQFF
NA,TRBV7-9,TRBD1,TRBJ1-2,TGTGCCAGCACCTGGGACAGGGGGGATGATGGCTACACCTTC,CASTWDRGDDGYTF
NA,TRBV30,NA,TRBJ2-2,TGTGCCTGGAGTGGGAGCGAAACCGGGGAGCTGTTTTTT,CAWSGSETGELFF
NA,TRBV7-2,NA,TRBJ1-2,TGTGCCAGCAGCTTCGGAGGGGACTATGGCTACACCTTC,CASSFGGDYGYTF
NA,TRBV7-9,TRBD2,TRBJ2-1,TGTGCCAGCACTGGGGGACTAGCGGATGAGCAGTTCTTC,CASTGGLADEQFF